Each of the 32 T cell receptor beta chains below was sequenced from the same sample in a study of T-cell reconstitution after alpha-beta-depleted transplantation in children. Preparation of the TCRbeta library involved a method that used unique molecular identifiers. TCRdb called the PCR reads again in MiXCR, with one record for every CDR3 protein. The sample carries approximately 200,000 distinct CDR3 sequences, more than 12% recorded once. This sample comprised PBMCs from the stem cell graft donor, obtained from the stem cell graft. The source is a human donor who donated a stem cell graft to a child with acute lymphoblastic leukemia.

In this sample, this clonotype turned up many times. V gene TRBV28 combines with J gene TRBJ2-1; D gene ambiguous. The CDR3 is 15 amino acids. Germline assignment: CDR1 MDHEN and CDR2 SYDVKM. The V end lost 8 bases, the J end lost 6 bases, and 20 bases lay between the germline ends. The DNA of the CDR3 is TGTGCCAGCGCCGGGCGAGAGGCAGAGGCCAATGAGCAGTTCTTC. This codes for CASAGREAEANEQFF. The variable domain in full, completed from reference TRBV28 and TRBJ2-1, reads DVKVTQSSRYLVKRTGEKVFLECVQDMDHENMFWYRQDPGLGLRLIYFSYDVKMKEKGDIPEGYSVSREKKERFSLILESASTNQTSMYLCASAGREAEANEQFFGPGTRLTVL.

This clonotype was recorded a few times. This chain connects TRBV20-1 to TRBJ2-1, with D unclear. Germline-derived CDR1 and CDR2 are DFQATT and SNEGSKA (reference sequence). The CDR3 has 14 residues. Trimming took 1 base from V and 3 from J, leaving 10 bases between them. The CDR3 coding sequence is TGCAGTGCTAGAGGCCTCCTCAACTACAATGAGCAGTTCTTC. The encoded protein is CSARGLLNYNEQFF.

This clonotype has a count of ten or more. The V call is TRBV5-6, the J call TRBJ2-5; the D is unclear. The CDR3 sequence is 12 residues long. The V gene lost 1 base and the J gene lost 9 bases, with 10 bases spanning the gap. In germline, CDR1 is SGHDT, CDR2 YYEEEE. The CDR3 region is CASSLPGSSQYF. The CDR3 coding sequence is TGTGCCAGCAGCTTGCCTGGCAGTTCCCAGTACTTC.

Many counts were recorded for this clonotype. The chain couples TRBV25-1 to TRBJ2-1; weak D call: TRBD2 (5 bases). Germline loops: CDR1 MGHDK, CDR2 SYGVNS. V was cut by 7 bases and J by 4 bases, with 20 bases left in between. CDR3 length equals 16 residues. CDR3 coding DNA: TGTGCCAGCAAAACGAGCGGCCCCAAGGGTTACAATGAGCAGTTCTTC. Protein product: CASKTSGPKGYNEQFF.

At least ten counts were recorded for this clonotype. V is TRBV20-1 and J is TRBJ1-1; 8 nucleotides agree with TRBD1. This CDR3 has 16 amino acids. Per germline, CDR1 DFQATT and CDR2 SNEGSKA (reference sequence). The V gene end was trimmed by 1 base and the J gene end by 1 base; junction bases not matched to a gene: 8. The CDR3 DNA sequence: TGCAGTGCTAGAGGACTTGCCGGGACAGGGAACACTGAAGCTTTCTTT. Translation gives CSARGLAGTGNTEAFF.

This clonotype has more than one count but fewer than ten. The rearrangement uses TRBV29-1 and TRBJ1-1; D is possibly TRBD1 (5 bases). The CDR3 covers 13 residues. The ends were cut back, 4 bases at V and 1 base at J, with 10 bases in the middle. The germline CDR1 and CDR2 sequences are SQVTM and ANQGSEA. Written as DNA, the CDR3 is TGCAGCGTTGGAGGGACGGCGAACACTGAAGCTTTCTTT. This gives the protein CSVGGTANTEAFF.

This clonotype was counted a few times. The rearrangement uses TRBV7-2 and TRBJ2-7; D remains unclear. CDR1 SGHTA and CDR2 FQGNSA come from the germline V gene. The CDR3 has 10 residues. This CDR3 reads CATGTYEQYF. The CDR3 DNA follows: TGTGCGACTGGTACCTACGAGCAGTACTTC.

V is TRBV5-1 and J is TRBJ1-1; D might be TRBD1 (5 bases). The V gene's germline CDR1 is SGHRS and CDR2 YFSETQ. Trimming took 1 base from V and 4 from J, leaving 17 bases between them. This CDR3 is 16 amino acids long. This CDR3 is CASSLYGLGGGTEAFF. DNA for the CDR3: TGCGCCAGCAGCTTGTATGGTCTGGGGGGAGGCACTGAAGCTTTCTTT.

This clonotype has a count of ten or more. The J gene is TRBJ2-1, the V gene TRBV5-5; tentative D call: TRBD1 (5 bases). V was trimmed by 3 bases and J by 9 bases, leaving 13 bases between them. The CDR3 runs 13 residues. Germline V lookup: CDR1 SGHKS, CDR2 YYEKEE (reference sequence). DNA of the CDR3: TGTGCCAGCAGCTCCGATGGGGCTAGTGAGCAGTTCTTC. Residues: CASSSDGASEQFF. Full variable domain (remainder filled in from reference TRBV5-5 and TRBJ2-1): DAGVTQSPTHLIKTRGQQVTLRCSPISGHKSVSWYQQVLGQGPQFIFQYYEKEERGRGNFPDRFSARQFPNYSSELNVNALLLGDSALYLCASSSDGASEQFFGPGTRLTVL.

This clonotype was detected many times. The chain employs TRBV5-1 and TRBJ1-5; D is undetermined. CDR1 is SGHRS, CDR2 YFSETQ, per germline. With 0 bases removed from V and 5 bases from J, the gap between germline ends came to 12 bases. The CDR3 sequence is 15 residues long. As DNA, the CDR3 is TGCGCCAGCAGCTTGGATGGGTCTAATCATCAGCCCCAGCATTTT. Translation gives CASSLDGSNHQPQHF.

Note on this clonotype: This sequence may be a read error, since a much larger clone differs from it by one base. The chain carries TRBV5-1 and TRBJ2-3; perhaps TRBD1 as D (6 bases). Trimming took 4 bases from V and 6 from J, leaving 18 bases between them. The CDR3 is 15 residues long. The V gene's germline CDR1 is SGHRS and CDR2 YFSETQ. CDR3 sequence: CASSRAGAPSDTQYF. The CDR3 nucleotides read TGCGCCAGCAGCCGCGCAGGGGCGCCTTCGGATACGCAGTATTTT.

This clonotype was seen repeatedly, ten times or more. This chain joins TRBV27 and TRBJ2-1; TRBD2 aligns across 13 bases. CDR1 and CDR2 from the germline V gene are MNHEY and SMNVEV (reference sequence). The V segment lost 5 bases and the J segment 7 bases; nucleotides outside the gene matches: 8. CDR3 length: 16 residues. CDR3 nucleotide sequence: TGTGCCAGCAGTCCCCCCGGACTAGCGGGAGCGAATGAGCAGTTCTTC. This gives the protein CASSPPGLAGANEQFF.

There are many counts of this clonotype. This chain connects TRBV28 to TRBJ2-7, with D possibly TRBD2 on 6 matching bases. V was trimmed by 3 bases and J by 4 bases, leaving 13 bases between them. Germline assignment: CDR1 MDHEN and CDR2 SYDVKM. CDR3 size: 14 residues. The CDR3 DNA sequence: TGTGCCAGCAGTTTGGAGGGGTCGCCTTACGAGCAGTACTTC. It codes for CASSLEGSPYEQYF.

This clonotype was counted ten times or more. V is TRBV5-1 and J is TRBJ1-1; D remains unclear. The CDR3 has 16 residues. Germline V gene sequence: CDR1 SGHRS, CDR2 YFSETQ. Deletions cut 0 bases from V and 5 bases from J, with 17 bases between. The chain's CDR3 is CASSLARYQSLTEAFF. For the CDR3, the DNA is TGCGCCAGCAGCTTGGCCCGTTACCAAAGTTTGACTGAAGCTTTCTTT.

This clonotype was counted between two and nine times. The J gene is TRBJ2-1, the V gene TRBV5-4; 8 bases fit TRBD2. Germline CDR1 and CDR2: SGHNT and YYREEE (reference sequence). The trim removed 0 bases at V and 4 bases at J, leaving 3 bases unmatched. The CDR3 has 15 residues. CDR3 in amino acids: CASSLVREGYNEQFF. The DNA for the CDR3 is TGTGCCAGCAGCTTGGTTCGGGAGGGTTACAATGAGCAGTTCTTC. The complete variable domain, with remaining parts taken from reference TRBV5-4 and TRBJ2-1, reads ETGVTQSPTHLIKTRGQQVTLRCSSQSGHNTVSWYQQALGQGPQFIFQYYREEENGRGNFPPRFSGLQFPNYSSELNVNALELDDSALYLCASSLVREGYNEQFFGPGTRLTVL.

This clonotype has ten or more counts. The chain couples TRBV4-1 to TRBJ2-4; 9 nucleotides agree with TRBD1. The CDR3 covers 21 residues. The ends lost 4 bases at V and 0 bases at J; junction bases unmatched: 19. Germline values: CDR1 MGHRA, CDR2 YSYEKL. The CDR3 loop is CASSPDRGGSSGRLAKNIQYF. In nucleotides, the CDR3 is TGCGCCAGCAGCCCGGACAGGGGAGGTTCCTCCGGGAGGCTAGCCAAAAACATTCAGTACTTC.

At least ten counts were recorded for this clonotype. The chain joins TRBV5-1 to TRBJ2-1; 7 positions agree with TRBD1. CDR1 SGHRS and CDR2 YFSETQ come from the germline V gene. CDR3 length: 15 residues. Trimming cost V 3 bases and J 0 bases; bases outside gene matches: 3. The CDR3 nucleotides read TGCGCCAGCAGCTCGCGACAGGGCTCCTACAATGAGCAGTTCTTC. As protein: CASSSRQGSYNEQFF.

A remark on this clonotype: A much larger clone differs from this one at a single base, so this may be a read error. Without the conserved terminal phenylalanine or tryptophan, this CDR3 likely stems from a read error. The chain employs TRBV6-1 and TRBJ1-1; a possible D gene is TRBD1 (5 bases). The V end lost 6 bases, the J end lost 1 base, and 15 bases lay between the germline ends. The length of the CDR3 is 15 residues. Germline V gene sequence: CDR1 MNHNS, CDR2 SASEGT. CDR3 in amino acids: CASSHNGGPNTEAFL. CDR3 coding DNA: TGTGCCAGCAGCCACAATGGGGGACCGAACACTGAAGCTTTCTTA.

V is TRBV10-3 and J is TRBJ1-1, with a weak D call TRBD1 (6 bases). The CDR3 runs 18 residues. Germline V gene data show CDR1 as ENHRY and CDR2 as SYGVKD. The germline V and J ends were trimmed by 9 bases and 0 bases, with 26 bases remaining between them. The CDR3 DNA is TGTGCCATTAAACCGGGACCTACAGGGAGATTTGTGAACACTGAAGCTTTCTTT. This translates into CAIKPGPTGRFVNTEAFF.

This chain uses TRBV5-1 with TRBJ2-5; D is possibly TRBD1 or TRBD2 (6 bases each). The V gene lost 6 bases and the J gene lost 4 bases, with 19 bases spanning the gap. Germline CDR1 is SGHRS and CDR2 is YFSETQ. The CDR3 runs to 15 residues. The CDR3: CASNTPSGGGETQYF. The DNA of the CDR3 is TGCGCCAGCAACACCCCCTCCGGGGGCGGAGAGACCCAGTACTTC. Using reference TRBV5-1 and TRBJ2-5 for the parts outside the CDR3, the full variable domain is KAGVTQTPRYLIKTRGQQVTLSCSPISGHRSVSWYQQTPGQGLQFLFEYFSETQRNKGNFPGRFSGRQFSNSRSEMNVSTLELGDSALYLCASNTPSGGGETQYFGPGTRLLVL.

This clonotype was seen at least ten times. This chain links TRBV18 with TRBJ1-5; D is unclear. CDR1 is KGHSH and CDR2 is LQKENI in the germline V gene. The V gene lost 3 bases and the J gene lost 5 bases, with 8 bases spanning the gap. CDR3 length: 13 amino acids. Here the CDR3 reads CASSPEPDQPQHF. The CDR3 DNA is TGTGCCAGCTCACCGGAGCCCGATCAGCCCCAGCATTTT.

This clonotype has a count of ten or more. The V call is TRBV20-1, the J call TRBJ2-4; TRBD1 aligns across 8 bases. The V gene end was trimmed by 0 bases and the J gene end by 1 base; junction bases not matched to a gene: 2. Per the germline V gene, CDR1 is DFQATT and CDR2 is SNEGSKA (reference sequence). This CDR3 spans 15 amino acids. CDR3 sequence reads: CSARDNRGAKNIQYF. Here the CDR3 DNA reads TGCAGTGCTAGAGATAACAGGGGGGCCAAAAACATTCAGTACTTC.

This clonotype came up many times. The chain combines TRBV29-1 with TRBJ1-1, with TRBD1 as a possible D gene (5 bases). Germline values: CDR1 SQVTM, CDR2 ANQGSEA. Trimming removed 3 bases at V and 3 bases at J, with 11 bases between. The CDR3 sequence is 13 residues long. CDR3 region: CSVERGVDTEAFF. Here the CDR3 DNA reads TGCAGCGTTGAGAGAGGGGTCGACACTGAAGCTTTCTTT. The full variable domain, completed using reference TRBV29-1 and TRBJ1-1, is SAVISQKPSRDICQRGTSLTIQCQVDSQVTMMFWYRQQPGQSLTLIATANQGSEATYESGFVIDKFPISRPNLTFSTLTVSNMSPEDSSIYLCSVERGVDTEAFFGQGTRLTVV.

CDR3 coding DNA: TGTGCCAGCAGCACCCAAGGGGAGACCCAGTACTTC. It is translated as CASSTQGETQYF. The chain uses TRBV7-9 and TRBJ2-5; D remains unclear. The V end lost 5 bases, the J end lost 5 bases, and 9 bases lay between the germline ends. The CDR3 is made up of 12 amino acids. Germline V gene sequence: CDR1 SEHNR, CDR2 FQNEAQ (reference sequence).

This clonotype showed up many times. CDR3 sequence (DNA): TGTGCCAGCAGCTCCCCCGCATTTGAAGCTTTCTTT. This codes for CASSSPAFEAFF. This rearrangement joins TRBV7-9 to TRBJ1-1; D is unresolved. Trimming took 4 bases from V and 7 from J, leaving 10 bases between them. The V gene's germline CDR1 is SEHNR and CDR2 FQNEAQ (reference sequence). The CDR3 length is 12 residues.

J is TRBJ2-7 and V is TRBV2; D remains unclear. CDR1 and CDR2 from the germline V gene are SNHLY and FYNNEI. The V and J ends lost 4 bases and 0 bases respectively, with 16 bases between them. The CDR3 sequence is 16 residues long. The CDR3 DNA reads TGTGCCAGCAGTGGAGGCAGCCTAGTAAGCTCCTACGAGCAGTACTTC. Protein: CASSGGSLVSSYEQYF.

This clonotype was observed a handful of times. The chain combines TRBV5-1 with TRBJ2-7, with D possibly matching TRBD1 (6 bases). The CDR3 covers 14 residues. Trimming cost V 3 bases and J 2 bases, with 12 bases left between them. Germline CDR1 and CDR2: SGHRS and YFSETQ. The CDR3 sequence is CASSSSDSPYEQYF. CDR3 bases: TGCGCCAGCAGCTCCTCGGACAGTCCCTACGAGCAGTACTTC.

As concerns this clonotype: With a much larger clone just one base away, this may be a read error. V usage is TRBV5-6 and J usage is TRBJ1-2; 7 bases map to TRBD1. The CDR3 length is 13 residues. Germline V gene data show CDR1 as SGHDT and CDR2 as YYEEEE. The CDR3, as DNA: TGTGCCAGCAGCCCAACAGGGGCTGATGGCTACAACTTC. Protein product: CASSPTGADGYNF.

This chain connects TRBV20-1 to TRBJ2-7, with TRBD1 matching 7 bases. The germline V gene encodes CDR1 DFQATT and CDR2 SNEGSKA (reference sequence). The CDR3 spans 20 residues. J gave up 2 bases and V 2 bases, and 24 bases lay outside the gene matches. DNA of the CDR3: TGCAGTGCTAGACCTAAGTTGGCCGGGACAGCATCAAGTTTTCCCTACGAGCAGTACTTC. This gives the protein CSARPKLAGTASSFPYEQYF.

The table lists this clonotype with many counts. The chain couples TRBV27 to TRBJ2-3, with 11 bases identical to TRBD2. The germline V gene encodes CDR1 MNHEY and CDR2 SMNVEV (reference sequence). The CDR3 is 19 residues long. J gave up 7 bases and V 8 bases, and 23 bases lay outside the gene matches. The chain's CDR3 is CASALGGSGRARLMYTQYF. The CDR3 nucleotides are TGTGCCAGCGCCCTAGGTGGTAGCGGGAGGGCCCGGCTCATGTATACGCAGTATTTT.

This clonotype has a count of ten or more. The V gene is TRBV5-1, the J gene TRBJ1-4, with D perhaps matching TRBD1 (6 bases). Germline CDR1 SGHRS, CDR2 YFSETQ. V lost 3 bases and J 3 bases, leaving 24 bases between the germline ends. CDR3 length equals 19 residues. CDR3 in amino acids: CASSWASGQSVQSNEKLFF. CDR3 nucleotide sequence: TGCGCCAGCAGCTGGGCCTCGGGACAAAGTGTTCAATCTAATGAAAAACTGTTTTTT.

The sample holds a few counts of this clonotype. This chain uses TRBV28 with TRBJ1-4, with D possibly TRBD1 on 5 matching bases. V was cut by 8 bases and J by 5 bases, with 12 bases left in between. Looked up from germline, CDR1 is MDHEN and CDR2 is SYDVKM. This CDR3 is built from 13 residues. The CDR3 coding sequence is TGTGCCAGCCCACAAGGGGAGAATGAAAAACTGTTTTTT. Protein: CASPQGENEKLFF.